One and the same sample provided the 24 T cell receptor beta chains below, sequenced in a study of T cell changes during pregnancy in multiple sclerosis. TCRdb keeps only in-frame clones here, not all; method: immunoSEQ multiplex PCR. The table shows 74,000 or so clones, with roughly nine tenths occurring only once. Material: CD4+ T cells from peripheral blood mononuclear cells, obtained before pregnancy. These receptors originate from a female donor with multiple sclerosis, enrolled in a pregnancy study.

This chain uses TRBV5-1 with TRBJ1-4; 9 bases line up with TRBD1. Germline V lookup: CDR1 SGHRS, CDR2 YFSETQ. The CDR3 is made up of 14 amino acids. J lost 3 bases, V lost 6 bases, and 3 bases had no gene match. The DNA of the CDR3 is TGCGCCAGCAAACAGGGGGCTGCTAATGAAAAACTGTTTTTT. It encodes CASKQGAANEKLFF.

The CDR3 loop is CASSEKPPGQGNYGYTF. The CDR3 DNA sequence: TGTGCCAGCAGTGAAAAGCCCCCCGGACAGGGAAACTATGGCTACACCTTC. This chain connects TRBV6-1 to TRBJ1-2; TRBD1 aligns across 8 bases. After removal of 2 bases from V and 2 bases from J, the junction contained 10 bases not matched to a gene. The CDR3 consists of 17 residues. Germline V gene lookup returns CDR1 MNHNS and CDR2 SASEGT.

The genes are TRBV28 and TRBJ2-3; D is undetermined. Germline V CDR1 and CDR2: MDHEN, SYDVKM. This CDR3 contains 15 residues. Between the trimmed V and J ends, which lost 2 bases and 4 bases, there was a span of 13 bases. DNA of the CDR3: TGTGCCAGCAGTTTAGACCGTTCGGGTCCAGATACGCAGTATTTT. Protein sequence: CASSLDRSGPDTQYF.

This sequence joins TRBV7-2 and TRBJ2-2; unclear D gene. V was shortened by 0 bases and J by 4 bases, with 6 bases between the two germline ends. CDR3 length: 14 residues. CDR1 is SGHTA, CDR2 FQGNSA, per germline. The CDR3 coding sequence is TGTGCCAGCAGCTTAGCCTCGGGCACCGGGGAGCTGTTTTTT. Protein product: CASSLASGTGELFF.

The rearrangement uses TRBV30 and TRBJ1-5; a possible D gene is TRBD1 (5 bases). Trimming shortened V by 8 bases and J by 7 bases, and 21 bases separated the two germline ends. Germline values: CDR1 GTSNPN, CDR2 SVGIG (reference sequence). The CDR3 contains 14 residues. The CDR3 DNA is TGTGCCGTGGAGGCGGGAGGGGCTTACCAGCCCCAGCATTTT. Encoded protein: CAVEAGGAYQPQHF.

The gene calls are TRBV10-3 and TRBJ1-6, with 8 positions matching TRBD1. V lost 1 base to trimming and J lost 8 bases; unmatched junction nucleotides: 4. The CDR3 sequence is 15 residues long. The V gene's germline CDR1 is ENHRY and CDR2 SYGVKD. CDR3: CAISELVRGHSPLHF. In DNA, the CDR3 is TGTGCCATCAGTGAGTTGGTCAGGGGGCATTCACCCCTCCACTTT.

V and J are TRBV6-5 and TRBJ1-2; 8 bases are a match to TRBD1. The CDR3 runs to 13 residues. The trim removed 2 bases at V and 8 bases at J, leaving 4 bases unmatched. Germline CDR1 and CDR2: MNHEY and SVGAGI. The CDR3, as DNA: TGTGCCAGCAGTTACGGACAGGGTCTCGGCTACACCTTC. Translating it yields CASSYGQGLGYTF.

The V and J genes are TRBV5-4 and TRBJ2-1, with D possibly TRBD1 on 6 matching bases. Per germline, CDR1 SGHNT and CDR2 YYREEE (reference sequence). Trimming pared 1 base from V and 4 bases from J, leaving 12 bases between. The CDR3 spans 15 residues. The CDR3 DNA sequence: TGTGCCAGCAGCTTGCAAGGGGGAAAGTACAATGAGCAGTTCTTC. Translating it yields CASSLQGGKYNEQFF.

The V call is TRBV5-1, the J call TRBJ2-4; 8 positions agree with TRBD1. V was pared by 2 bases and J by 6 bases, with 4 bases of the junction left unmatched. The CDR3 is 14 amino acids. Germline V gives CDR1 SGHRS, CDR2 YFSETQ. CDR3 DNA sequence: TGCGCCAGCAGCTTCGGACAGGGTGGAAACATTCAGTACTTC. It encodes CASSFGQGGNIQYF.

The chain recombines TRBV6-6 with TRBJ1-1, with TRBD1 as a possible D gene (5 bases). The ends were cut back, 2 bases at V and 4 bases at J, with 11 bases in the middle. This CDR3 comprises 14 residues. The germline gives CDR1 MNHNY, CDR2 SVGAGI (reference sequence). CDR3 sequence: CASSYGHDGTEAFF. CDR3 in DNA: TGTGCCAGCAGTTACGGACACGATGGCACTGAAGCTTTCTTT.

V and J are TRBV10-1 and TRBJ2-1; a weak D match, TRBD2 (5 bases). Trimming pared 4 bases from V and 7 bases from J, leaving 11 bases between. The CDR3 has 13 amino acids. The V gene's germline CDR1 is WNHNN and CDR2 SYGVQD (reference sequence). This CDR3 is CASSGIGRNEQFF. DNA for the CDR3: TGCGCCAGCAGTGGGATAGGGAGAAATGAGCAGTTCTTC.

The rearrangement links TRBV6-5 to TRBJ2-5; tentative D call: TRBD2 (6 bases). Germline lookup yields CDR1 MNHEY and CDR2 SVGAGI. The CDR3 totals 15 residues. The V and J ends lost 2 bases and 4 bases respectively, with 14 bases between them. The CDR3 reads CASSYRGVRGETQYF. CDR3 sequence (DNA): TGTGCCAGCAGTTACCGAGGAGTGCGGGGAGAGACCCAGTACTTC.

The V gene is TRBV27, the J gene TRBJ2-7, with D possibly being TRBD1 (6 bases). Germline V gene sequence: CDR1 MNHEY, CDR2 SMNVEV (reference sequence). This CDR3 region has 13 residues. The V end lost 8 bases, the J end lost 1 base, and 12 bases lay between the germline ends. The CDR3 loop is CASRRDTSYEQYF. The CDR3 nucleotides read TGTGCCAGCCGCCGGGACACATCCTACGAGCAGTACTTC.

The rearrangement uses TRBV13 and TRBJ1-1, with D possibly TRBD1 on 5 matching bases. CDR1 PRHDT and CDR2 FYEKMQ come from the germline V gene (reference sequence). V was cut by 5 bases and J by 1 base, with 11 bases left in between. CDR3 length equals 14 residues. The CDR3, as DNA: TGTGCCAGCAGCCCGGGGGAAGAGAACACTGAAGCTTTCTTT. This sequence encodes CASSPGEENTEAFF.

The CDR3 is CASRLGGEGSDTQYF. As DNA, the CDR3 is TGTGCCAGCCGCCTTGGGGGGGAGGGATCCGATACGCAGTATTTT. The chain links TRBV28 to TRBJ2-3; 7 nucleotides line up with TRBD2. V shed 8 bases, J shed 6 bases, and the junction held 14 bases outside the gene matches. The CDR3 has 15 amino acids. Germline lookup yields CDR1 MDHEN and CDR2 SYDVKM.

V and J are TRBV2 and TRBJ1-5; a possible D gene is TRBD1 (5 bases). CDR3 length: 15 amino acids. The germline gives CDR1 SNHLY, CDR2 FYNNEI. V shed 8 bases and J shed 4 bases, with 18 bases lying between them. The CDR3, as DNA: TGTGCCAGCGGGGGAGAGGGCGGGGGAAATCAGCCCCAGCATTTT. Protein sequence: CASGGEGGGNQPQHF.

This chain uses TRBV27 with TRBJ1-5; 7 nucleotides line up with TRBD1. CDR3 length: 14 amino acids. Germline lookup yields CDR1 MNHEY and CDR2 SMNVEV (reference sequence). Trimming at V came to 6 bases and at J to 3 bases, leaving 5 bases not matched to a gene. The CDR3 DNA reads as TGTGCCAGCAGCGGGGACAGTTCCAATCAGCCCCAGCATTTT. This encodes CASSGDSSNQPQHF.

The chain combines TRBV28 with TRBJ1-1, with 8 bases identical to TRBD1. The CDR3 is 14 residues long. The germline gives CDR1 MDHEN, CDR2 SYDVKM. The V gene end was trimmed by 8 bases and the J gene end by 6 bases; junction bases not matched to a gene: 11. The CDR3 DNA reads TGTGCCAGCCCGCCCGGACAGGGATGGTCTGAAGCTTTCTTT. It codes for CASPPGQGWSEAFF.

The genes are TRBV19 and TRBJ1-1; the D gene is possibly TRBD1 (6 bases). Germline CDR1 reads LNHDA; CDR2 reads SQIVND (reference sequence). The CDR3 is made up of 14 amino acids. Deletions cut 3 bases from V and 2 bases from J, with 10 bases between. This chain's CDR3 is CASSMQGRNTEAFF. The CDR3 region has the DNA TGTGCCAGTAGTATGCAGGGGAGAAACACTGAAGCTTTCTTT.

J is TRBJ2-7 and V is TRBV18; D is possibly TRBD2 (7 bases). The CDR3 covers 14 residues. Germline CDR1 KGHSH, CDR2 LQKENI. V was pared by 3 bases and J by 5 bases, with 14 bases between. The CDR3 is CASSPGGAVNEQYF. CDR3 sequence (DNA): TGTGCCAGCTCACCGGGGGGGGCTGTTAACGAGCAGTACTTC.

The genes are TRBV21-1 and TRBJ2-5; TRBD1, the D gene given by the table, was not confirmed from the DNA. TRBV21-1 is a pseudogene segment. The CDR3 has 10 amino acids. CDR3: CAIPRDRKYF. For the CDR3, the DNA is TGTGCCATCCCCCGGGACAGGAAGTACTTC.

The J gene is TRBJ1-6, the V gene TRBV6-1; 8 bases match TRBD1. The CDR3 loop spans 14 amino acids. Trimming at V came to 6 bases and at J to 10 bases, leaving 8 bases not matched to a gene. Germline loops: CDR1 MNHNS, CDR2 SASEGT. The CDR3 sequence: CASRLGQGWSPLHF. In nucleotides, the CDR3 is TGTGCCAGCAGGCTCGGACAGGGTTGGTCACCCCTCCACTTT.

J is TRBJ2-7 and V is TRBV5-4; 8 bases match TRBD2. The CDR3 spans 13 residues. V gave up 8 bases and J gave up 4 bases; unmatched junction bases: 8. Looked up from germline, CDR1 is SGHNT and CDR2 is YYREEE (reference sequence). The CDR3 DNA reads as TGTGCCAGTTCAGCGGGAGAGGTATACGAGCAGTACTTC. Translation gives CASSAGEVYEQYF.

The table lists this clone with a count of one. The J gene is TRBJ1-3, the V gene TRBV19; D possibly corresponds to TRBD1 (5 bases). The CDR3 has 14 residues. V lost 2 bases, J lost 2 bases, and 7 bases lay in between. CDR1 LNHDA and CDR2 SQIVND come from the germline V gene (reference sequence). The CDR3 reads CASSIKGPGNTIYF. The DNA for the CDR3 is TGTGCCAGTAGTATAAAGGGGCCTGGAAACACCATATATTTT.